This TCR beta chain derives from a study of blood T cells in healthy people across ages. Study-wide findings and caveats: Estimated diversity that came from one million T cells was considered an underestimate. While age rose, TCR beta diversity per million T cells dropped in a roughly linear way.

The second PCR ran roughly 7 to 12 cycles with a sample-barcoded 5' primer and J-beta primers. Every molecule of cDNA carried a tag from a template-switch adaptor with 12 random nucleotides. TCRdb redid the calling of the 5' RACE reads with MiXCR, one entry per CDR3 protein. The top ten hold about 2.1% of the sample, which has 2 million or so distinct CDR3 sequences, less than 50% seen once. Comments on this clonotype: Its specificity is not known.

The sequence came from a woman in her forties in good health. Sequencing used blood.

CDR3 in amino acids: CASSGLGGGYTF. CDR3 nucleotides: TGTGCCAGCAGTGGTTTGGGCGGTGGCTACACCTTC. The V gene is TRBV25-1, the J gene TRBJ1-2; no reliable D call. Germline CDR1 MGHDK, CDR2 SYGVNS. This CDR3 contains 12 residues. The ends were cut back, 4 bases at V and 7 bases at J, with 10 bases in the middle.